This T cell receptor (beta chain) was recorded in a study of regulatory T cells in long-lasting Graves disease. Germline assignment: CDR1 MNHEY and CDR2 SMNVEV (reference sequence). The CDR3 has 15 amino acids. Between the trimmed V and J ends, which lost 2 bases and 5 bases, there was a span of 15 bases. Details on this clonotype: Its target is not known.

CDR3 regions were amplified by Arm-PCR using iRepertoire HTBI primers to build TCR beta libraries. TCRdb fed the multiplex PCR reads into MiXCR, producing one record per CDR3 protein. The table lists about 440,000 distinct CDR3 sequences, about 15% of them singletons. Time point given: newly diagnosed GD, antithyroid drugs for less than 3 months. Following extraction of RNA from PBMCs, that RNA was used to make the TCR library. Study findings and constraints: Favored gene segments in persistent disease were TRBV28, TRBJ1-2 and TRBJ2-5.

This sample also belongs to another study, concerning T cells in Graves' hyperthyroidism and ophthalmopathy. According to that study: Together with thyroid ultrasound, orbital computed tomography, serum thyroxine and TRAb, clinical symptoms were used for diagnoses. An initial round of RT-PCR targeting the TCR CDR3 relied on the HTBI primer set.

This sequence joins TRBV27 and TRBJ1-1; D uncertain. The receptor's source is a woman between 25 and 40 years old with Graves disease. Source: peripheral blood mononuclear cells (PBMCs), taken at new diagnosis, from a patient treated with antithyroid drugs. The CDR3 bases are TGTGCCAGCAGTTTAATCGGTTCGGCGGGGACTGAAGCTTTCTTT. Protein: CASSLIGSAGTEAFF.